A selection of T cell receptor beta chains follows, all from one sample in a study of shared clonotypes between healthy human individuals. Sequencing was performed with immunoSEQ multiplex PCR; in TCRdb, only in-frame clones are kept and a portion is missing. The sample records fewer than 850,000 clones, 90% being singletons. Sequences were obtained from memory CD8+ T cells from PBMCs. The receptor source for this set is a man aged 18 to 30 in good health. Some clones in this sample may be carry-over from other donors' samples. CDR3s include the opening cysteine and the closing phenylalanine or tryptophan. The order of the fields is V gene, D gene, clone size, J gene, CDR3 DNA, CDR3 protein. A D gene is named only where the DNA matches it firmly. Clone size is not always given. Where it is, it says once, few, many or a class for expanded clones.

v_call: TRBV28; d_call: -; clone_size: once; j_call: TRBJ1-1; cdr3_nt: TGTGCCAGCAGTTATTATAGACAGGCCCTAATGAACACTGAAGCTTTCTTT; cdr3_aa: CASSYYRQALMNTEAFF
v_call: TRBV27; d_call: -; clone_size: -; j_call: TRBJ1-2; cdr3_nt: TGTGCCAGCAGCAACGGGGCGGACTATGGCTACACCTTC; cdr3_aa: CASSNGADYGYTF
v_call: TRBV7-8; d_call: -; clone_size: -; j_call: TRBJ2-1; cdr3_nt: TGTGCCAGCAGCTCCTTATGGGGCTACAATGAGCAGTTCTTC; cdr3_aa: CASSSLWGYNEQFF
v_call: TRBV6-6; d_call: -; clone_size: few; j_call: TRBJ1-1; cdr3_nt: TGTGCCAGCAGTTACACATTCGGGGGAAACACTGAAGCTTTCTTT; cdr3_aa: CASSYTFGGNTEAFF
v_call: TRBV27; d_call: -; clone_size: -; j_call: TRBJ2-7; cdr3_nt: TGTGCCAGCAGTTTATCGAACTGGAAGAAGGGCTACGAGCAGTACTTC; cdr3_aa: CASSLSNWKKGYEQYF
v_call: TRBV7-3; d_call: -; clone_size: -; j_call: TRBJ2-7; cdr3_nt: TGTGCCAGCAGCCCGCCTACCTCCTACGAGCAGTACTTC; cdr3_aa: CASSPPTSYEQYF
v_call: TRBV13; d_call: -; clone_size: -; j_call: TRBJ1-3; cdr3_nt: TGTGCCAGCAGCTTAGCCCCCTTCCGAGGAAACACCATATATTTT; cdr3_aa: CASSLAPFRGNTIYF
v_call: TRBV7-9; d_call: TRBD1; clone_size: -; j_call: TRBJ2-7; cdr3_nt: TGTGCCAGCAGCCCCCGGGACAGACGCTACGAGCAGTACTTC; cdr3_aa: CASSPRDRRYEQYF
v_call: TRBV27; d_call: -; clone_size: -; j_call: TRBJ2-7; cdr3_nt: TGTGCCAGCAGAGGGGGGTACTACGAGCAGTACTTC; cdr3_aa: CASRGGYYEQYF
v_call: TRBV30; d_call: -; clone_size: -; j_call: TRBJ1-3; cdr3_nt: TGTGCCTGGGGGCCGGACTCTGGAAACACCATATATTTT; cdr3_aa: CAWGPDSGNTIYF
v_call: TRBV10-1; d_call: -; clone_size: -; j_call: TRBJ2-2; cdr3_nt: TGCGCCAGCAGTGAGGGAATCGGGGAGCTGTTTTTT; cdr3_aa: CASSEGIGELFF
v_call: TRBV4-2; d_call: -; clone_size: -; j_call: TRBJ2-7; cdr3_nt: TGTGCCAGCAGCCAGTACTGGGGGGGCAGAGCCGAGCAGTACTTC; cdr3_aa: CASSQYWGGRAEQYF
v_call: TRBV5-8; d_call: -; clone_size: -; j_call: TRBJ2-2; cdr3_nt: TGTGCCAGCAGCTGGACTACCGAGAGCGGGGAGCTGTTTTTT; cdr3_aa: CASSWTTESGELFF
v_call: TRBV13; d_call: -; clone_size: -; j_call: TRBJ2-2; cdr3_nt: TGTGCCAGCACCAGACTAGAGATGGTCGGGGAGCTGTTTTTT; cdr3_aa: CASTRLEMVGELFF
v_call: TRBV9; d_call: -; clone_size: -; j_call: TRBJ2-1; cdr3_nt: TGTGCCAGCAGCGTAGCTGGGGTGCTAACCTACAATGAGCAGTTCTTC; cdr3_aa: CASSVAGVLTYNEQFF
v_call: TRBV5-1; d_call: TRBD1; clone_size: -; j_call: TRBJ2-7; cdr3_nt: TGCGCCAGCAGCTCCCCCCGACAGGGACCCTCCTACGAGCAGTACTTC; cdr3_aa: CASSSPRQGPSYEQYF
v_call: TRBV19; d_call: -; clone_size: -; j_call: TRBJ2-3; cdr3_nt: TGTGCCAGTAGTCCCTATACTAGCCACGGCTCAAATACGCAGTATTTT; cdr3_aa: CASSPYTSHGSNTQYF
v_call: TRBV4-1; d_call: -; clone_size: -; j_call: TRBJ2-7; cdr3_nt: TGCGCCAGCAGCTTAAGATCAGGGACGCAATCCTACGAGCAGTACTTC; cdr3_aa: CASSLRSGTQSYEQYF
v_call: TRBV28; d_call: -; clone_size: -; j_call: TRBJ1-1; cdr3_nt: TGTGCCAGCAGTTCCAGGGGAGGGGCTGAAGCTTTCTTT; cdr3_aa: CASSSRGGAEAFF
v_call: TRBV7-8; d_call: -; clone_size: -; j_call: TRBJ2-5; cdr3_nt: TGTGCCAGCAGTTATTCAGGGTTACGGACAGAGACCCAGTACTTC; cdr3_aa: CASSYSGLRTETQYF
v_call: TRBV14; d_call: -; clone_size: -; j_call: TRBJ1-5; cdr3_nt: TGTGCCAGCAGGGGAAGCAATCAGCCCCAGCATTTT; cdr3_aa: CASRGSNQPQHF
v_call: TRBV4-3; d_call: -; clone_size: -; j_call: TRBJ2-3; cdr3_nt: TGCGCCAGCAGCCCGCGGGACTTCCAGGAGGTCCCAGATACGCAGTATTTT; cdr3_aa: CASSPRDFQEVPDTQYF
v_call: TRBV7-9; d_call: -; clone_size: -; j_call: TRBJ2-3; cdr3_nt: TGTGCCAGCAGCCCCCTCACAGGAAAAAGCACAGATACGCAGTATTTT; cdr3_aa: CASSPLTGKSTDTQYF
v_call: TRBV6-8; d_call: TRBD1; clone_size: -; j_call: TRBJ2-2; cdr3_nt: TGTGCCAGCAGGTATACCGGGACAGGGATAGCCGGGGAGCTGTTTTTT; cdr3_aa: CASRYTGTGIAGELFF
v_call: TRBV27; d_call: TRBD2; clone_size: -; j_call: TRBJ2-1; cdr3_nt: TGTGCCAGCAGTCCTAAGGGCCCTAGCGGGGAGGACAATGAGCAGTTCTTC; cdr3_aa: CASSPKGPSGEDNEQFF
v_call: TRBV5-1; d_call: -; clone_size: -; j_call: TRBJ2-7; cdr3_nt: TGCGCCAGCAGCTTGGGGGGAGTCCTTTACGAGCAGTACTTC; cdr3_aa: CASSLGGVLYEQYF
v_call: TRBV5-1; d_call: -; clone_size: -; j_call: TRBJ2-3; cdr3_nt: TGCGCCAGCACCACGTGGGGCACAGATACGCAGTATTTT; cdr3_aa: CASTTWGTDTQYF
v_call: TRBV7-6; d_call: -; clone_size: -; j_call: TRBJ2-4; cdr3_nt: TGTGCCAGCAGCTTAGAGGAGATGGGCGACCGAGTAGCCAAAAACATTCAGTACTTC; cdr3_aa: CASSLEEMGDRVAKNIQYF
v_call: TRBV27; d_call: -; clone_size: -; j_call: TRBJ2-3; cdr3_nt: TGTGCCAGCAGTTTACCCGAAGCGGATACGCAGTATTTT; cdr3_aa: CASSLPEADTQYF
v_call: TRBV27; d_call: -; clone_size: -; j_call: TRBJ1-2; cdr3_nt: TGTGCCAGCAGTGGGGAATACAGGGTAGGCTACACCTTC; cdr3_aa: CASSGEYRVGYTF
v_call: TRBV6-5; d_call: -; clone_size: once; j_call: TRBJ2-2; cdr3_nt: TGTGCCAGCAGTCCACACGCCGGGGAGCTGTTTTTT; cdr3_aa: CASSPHAGELFF
v_call: TRBV7-2; d_call: -; clone_size: -; j_call: TRBJ2-7; cdr3_nt: TGTGCCAGCAGCCCCCCCGTAGGGCAGCTTTACTACGAGCAGTACTTC; cdr3_aa: CASSPPVGQLYYEQYF
v_call: TRBV6-4; d_call: -; clone_size: -; j_call: TRBJ2-7; cdr3_nt: TGTGCCAGCAGTGAGGGGGACACCTACGAGCAGTACTTC; cdr3_aa: CASSEGDTYEQYF
v_call: TRBV11-2; d_call: TRBD1; clone_size: -; j_call: TRBJ1-2; cdr3_nt: TGTGCCAGCAGTTCGGACAGGGGGCAATATGGCTACACCTTC; cdr3_aa: CASSSDRGQYGYTF
v_call: TRBV27; d_call: -; clone_size: -; j_call: TRBJ2-1; cdr3_nt: TGTGCCAGCAGTCCTAGACAGGTCTACAATGAGCAGTTCTTC; cdr3_aa: CASSPRQVYNEQFF
v_call: TRBV13; d_call: -; clone_size: -; j_call: TRBJ2-4; cdr3_nt: TGTGCCAGCAGCCAGATGGGGCCGCCACTAGCCAAAAACATTCAGTACTTC; cdr3_aa: CASSQMGPPLAKNIQYF
v_call: TRBV2; d_call: -; clone_size: -; j_call: TRBJ2-7; cdr3_nt: TGTGCCAGCAGTGAATACCCCTCTACCTCCTACGAGCAGTACTTC; cdr3_aa: CASSEYPSTSYEQYF
v_call: TRBV27; d_call: -; clone_size: -; j_call: TRBJ2-7; cdr3_nt: TGTGCCAGCCGCAACCCTAGGAGCTCCTACGAGCAGTACTTC; cdr3_aa: CASRNPRSSYEQYF
v_call: TRBV25-1; d_call: -; clone_size: -; j_call: TRBJ2-7; cdr3_nt: TGTGCCAGCGGTCTTTGGAGAGAGCAGTACTTC; cdr3_aa: CASGLWREQYF
v_call: TRBV16; d_call: TRBD2; clone_size: -; j_call: TRBJ2-1; cdr3_nt: TGTGCCAGCAGCCAGGGACTAGCGGGAGGGCCGTTAACCCCTGAGCAGTTCTTC; cdr3_aa: CASSQGLAGGPLTPEQFF
v_call: TRBV7-9; d_call: TRBD2; clone_size: -; j_call: TRBJ2-5; cdr3_nt: TGTGCCAGCAGCCCGCGGGAGACGGGAGAGACCCAGTACTTC; cdr3_aa: CASSPRETGETQYF
v_call: TRBV28; d_call: -; clone_size: -; j_call: TRBJ1-2; cdr3_nt: TGTGCCAGCAGTTTCCAGGGACACGGCCATGGCTACACCTTC; cdr3_aa: CASSFQGHGHGYTF
v_call: TRBV6-5; d_call: -; clone_size: -; j_call: TRBJ2-2; cdr3_nt: TGTGCCAGTCGGACGGCGAACACCGGGGAGCTGTTTTTT; cdr3_aa: CASRTANTGELFF
v_call: TRBV5-4; d_call: -; clone_size: -; j_call: TRBJ1-1; cdr3_nt: TGTGCCAGCAGTTCTCAGGGTACAACTGAAGCTTTCTTT; cdr3_aa: CASSSQGTTEAFF
v_call: TRBV4-1; d_call: -; clone_size: once; j_call: TRBJ2-7; cdr3_nt: TGCGCCAGCAGCCAAGGCTCCTGGGGGAGCGATTCCTACGAGCAGTACTTC; cdr3_aa: CASSQGSWGSDSYEQYF
v_call: TRBV19; d_call: TRBD2; clone_size: -; j_call: TRBJ2-7; cdr3_nt: TGTGCCAGCGGCGGGAGGAGCTACTACGAGCAGTACTTC; cdr3_aa: CASGGRSYYEQYF
v_call: TRBV7-9; d_call: -; clone_size: once; j_call: TRBJ1-2; cdr3_nt: TGTGCCAGCAGCTTAGATTGGTCCACAGCAACTAACTATGGCTACACCTTC; cdr3_aa: CASSLDWSTATNYGYTF
v_call: TRBV7-7; d_call: TRBD2; clone_size: -; j_call: TRBJ2-2; cdr3_nt: TGTGCCAGCAGCTTCCGGCTAGCGGGAGTAGGGACCGGGGAGCTGTTTTTT; cdr3_aa: CASSFRLAGVGTGELFF
v_call: TRBV25-1; d_call: -; clone_size: -; j_call: TRBJ1-1; cdr3_nt: TGTGCCAGCAGGACAGAAACAAACACTGAAGCTTTCTTT; cdr3_aa: CASRTETNTEAFF
v_call: TRBV11-2; d_call: TRBD1; clone_size: once; j_call: TRBJ1-1; cdr3_nt: TGTGCCAGTACCCCGGACAGGAGCCAAGCTTTCTTT; cdr3_aa: CASTPDRSQAFF
v_call: TRBV6-6; d_call: -; clone_size: once; j_call: TRBJ2-7; cdr3_nt: TGTGCCAGCACCCCCGGTGATGGCGAGCAGTACTTC; cdr3_aa: CASTPGDGEQYF
v_call: TRBV28; d_call: TRBD1; clone_size: -; j_call: TRBJ2-7; cdr3_nt: TGTGCCAGCAGTTTCCCGGGACAGGTCTACGAGCAGTACTTC; cdr3_aa: CASSFPGQVYEQYF